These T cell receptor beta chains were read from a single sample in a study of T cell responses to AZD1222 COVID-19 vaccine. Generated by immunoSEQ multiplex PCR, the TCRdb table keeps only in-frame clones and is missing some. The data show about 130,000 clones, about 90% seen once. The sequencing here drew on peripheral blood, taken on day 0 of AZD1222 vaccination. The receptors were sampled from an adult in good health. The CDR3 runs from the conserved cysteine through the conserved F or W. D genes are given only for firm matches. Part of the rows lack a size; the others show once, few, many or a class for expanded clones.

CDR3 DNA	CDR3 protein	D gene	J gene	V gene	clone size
TGTGCCTGGGGACTCGCGGGGGGGCTTGAGCAGTACTTC	CAWGLAGGLEQYF	TRBD2	TRBJ2-7	TRBV30	.
TGTGCCAGCTCACCAAGCGAGGGGACCGGGACCGAGCAGTACTTC	CASSPSEGTGTEQYF	.	TRBJ2-7	TRBV18	.
TGTGCCAGCAGCTTACCCCCACGCCCTCCCGGATACCGCACAGATACGCAGTATTTT	CASSLPPRPPGYRTDTQYF	.	TRBJ2-3	TRBV7-2	.
TGTGCCAGCAGTTACGGAGGAGGCAATCAGCCCCAGCATTTT	CASSYGGGNQPQHF	.	TRBJ1-5	TRBV6-5	.
TGTGCCAGCAGTGATATCTCGGGGAACACTGAAGCTTTCTTT	CASSDISGNTEAFF	.	TRBJ1-1	TRBV2	.
TGTGCCAGCAGACCCCTCCGGGGAGGCACTGAAGCTTTCTTT	CASRPLRGGTEAFF	.	TRBJ1-1	TRBV4-2	.
TGCAGCGCCGTGCGGTCCCGGGACAGGTCCTACGAGCAGTACTTC	CSAVRSRDRSYEQYF	TRBD1	TRBJ2-7	TRBV29-1	.
TGTGCCAGCAGCGTAGCCCCCACTAGCGGATACGAGCAGTACTTC	CASSVAPTSGYEQYF	TRBD2	TRBJ2-7	TRBV9	.
TGTGCCAGCAGCTTATCGAGGGGGCCAGCGGATACGCAGTATTTT	CASSLSRGPADTQYF	TRBD1	TRBJ2-3	TRBV11-2	.
TGTGCCACCAGTGATTCAACGTGGGGGGGAGATACGCAGTATTTT	CATSDSTWGGDTQYF	TRBD2	TRBJ2-3	TRBV24-1	.
TGTGCCAGCAGACCCCTCGGACAGTATGGCTACACCTTC	CASRPLGQYGYTF	.	TRBJ1-2	TRBV28	few
TGTGCCAGCAGCCAGACCGGACTAGATTCCCACAATGAGCAGTTCTTC	CASSQTGLDSHNEQFF	TRBD2	TRBJ2-1	TRBV4-2	.
TGTGCCAGCTCACCACCCCAGGGGCAGACTGAAGCTTTCTTT	CASSPPQGQTEAFF	.	TRBJ1-1	TRBV18	.
TGCAGCGTTGAAGAGGGGGGAAGGGCGATGAACACTGAAGCTTTCTTT	CSVEEGGRAMNTEAFF	.	TRBJ1-1	TRBV29-1	.
TGTGCCACCAGTGAATGGGACAGGGAGTATGGCTACACCTTC	CATSEWDREYGYTF	TRBD1	TRBJ1-2	TRBV24-1	once
TGTGCCAGCAGCTTAGAGTATGGGGGCCGACAGTACTTC	CASSLEYGGRQYF	.	TRBJ2-7	TRBV7-9	.
TGCGCCAGCAGCTTGGGACAGGGTGGTTCACCCCTCCACTTT	CASSLGQGGSPLHF	TRBD1	TRBJ1-6	TRBV5-1	.
TGCAGTGCTACGCCGGTCACTGAAGCTTTCTTT	CSATPVTEAFF	.	TRBJ1-1	TRBV20-1	.
TGTGCCAGCAGCTCGTACTCTGGAAACACCATATATTTT	CASSSYSGNTIYF	.	TRBJ1-3	TRBV5-5	.
TGTGCCAGCAGCCAAGAGGGCGGGGGCCAGATCCGGGAGCAGTACTTC	CASSQEGGGQIREQYF	.	TRBJ2-7	TRBV3-1/TRBV3-2	.
TGTGCCAGCAGCCGCGACAGGGCGGCGGGCAAACTGTTTTTT	CASSRDRAAGKLFF	TRBD1	TRBJ1-4	TRBV7-6	.
TGTGCCAGCAGCTCAGGGGGGGGCTGGAACGAGCAGTACTTC	CASSSGGGWNEQYF	.	TRBJ2-7	TRBV6-2/TRBV6-3	.
TGTGCCACCTCTTACAGGGGAACCTATGGCTACACCTTC	CATSYRGTYGYTF	TRBD1	TRBJ1-2	TRBV2	.
TGCAGCGGCGGGCTCCAAAGTGGCACTGAAGCTTTCTTT	CSGGLQSGTEAFF	.	TRBJ1-1	TRBV29-1	.
TGCGCCACCGCGATAAGGACTAGCGGGGAGAGTTGGGAAGAGACCCAGTACTTC	CATAIRTSGESWEETQYF	TRBD2	TRBJ2-5	TRBV10-2	.
TGCGCCAGCAGCCTCGGGTCGGGCGGGACCTACGAGCAGTACTTC	CASSLGSGGTYEQYF	.	TRBJ2-7	TRBV4-1	.
TGTGCCAGTAGTATAATAGGCCCCCGACAGAAAAATCAGCCCCAGCATTTT	CASSIIGPRQKNQPQHF	.	TRBJ1-5	TRBV19	.
TGTGCCAGCAGGACAGGAATATTCTCTGGAAACACCATATATTTT	CASRTGIFSGNTIYF	.	TRBJ1-3	TRBV2	.
TGTGCCTCCGGAATATCCTACGAGCAGTACTTC	CASGISYEQYF	.	TRBJ2-7	TRBV30	.
TGTGCCAGTAGTCCGCCCGGGACGATAAAGGGTGAAAAACTGTTTTTT	CASSPPGTIKGEKLFF	.	TRBJ1-4	TRBV19	.
TGTGCCAGCAGCCTCGACGGTAATGAAAAACTGTTTTTT	CASSLDGNEKLFF	.	TRBJ1-4	TRBV28	.
TGTGCCAGCAGTTACTCGGTGGAGTCGGTCTATGGCTACACCTTC	CASSYSVESVYGYTF	.	TRBJ1-2	TRBV6-5	.
TGTGCCAGCACCCATAGCGGGCCCAGCTCCTACGAGCAGTACTTC	CASTHSGPSSYEQYF	TRBD2	TRBJ2-7	TRBV7-2	few
TGTGCCAGTAGTTCGCAGAGCTATGGCTACACCTTC	CASSSQSYGYTF	.	TRBJ1-2	TRBV19	.
TGCGCCAGCAGGGGGTCCGACACAGATACGCAGTATTTT	CASRGSDTDTQYF	.	TRBJ2-3	TRBV10-2	.
TGTGCCACCAGTGAGGGGTGGGGGCCTCCCGCAGATACGCAGTATTTT	CATSEGWGPPADTQYF	.	TRBJ2-3	TRBV24-1	.
TGTGCCAGCTCACCAATCAGAGACTCTGGAAACACCATATATTTT	CASSPIRDSGNTIYF	.	TRBJ1-3	TRBV18	.
TGTGCCAGCAGCCACCAGGCAAGGGGGATAACTGGAAACACCATATATTTT	CASSHQARGITGNTIYF	.	TRBJ1-3	TRBV3-1/TRBV3-2	.
TGTGCCAGCAGCTTCGGGACTAGCGCTTACAATGAGCAGTTCTTC	CASSFGTSAYNEQFF	TRBD2	TRBJ2-1	TRBV11-2	once
TGTGCCAGTAGCAGGATCGGCTACGAGCAGTACTTC	CASSRIGYEQYF	.	TRBJ2-7	TRBV19	.
TGTGCCAGCAGACCGGCGGGGCACGCGAACACCGGGGAGCTGTTTTTT	CASRPAGHANTGELFF	.	TRBJ2-2	TRBV28	.